The text below deals with one TCR beta chain. Here immunoSEQ multiplex PCR was the method, and the copy in TCRdb shows in-frame clones only, minus some. The sample records a few hundred thousand clones, around 87% being singletons. This specimen belongs to a study of blood T cell repertoires in COVID-19. The length of the CDR3 is 14 residues. V was pared by 6 bases and J by 6 bases, with 1 base of the junction left unmatched. Germline values: CDR1 ENHRY, CDR2 SYGVKD. This sequence originates from a woman in her fifties or sixties who had recovered from COVID-19. Sample: PBMCs or T cells enriched from blood (not recorded which). The chain uses TRBV10-3 and TRBJ2-1; 14 bases match TRBD2. CDR3 sequence reads: CAISGTSGSNEQFF. The CDR3 DNA sequence: TGTGCCATCAGCGGGACTAGCGGGAGCAATGAGCAGTTCTTC.